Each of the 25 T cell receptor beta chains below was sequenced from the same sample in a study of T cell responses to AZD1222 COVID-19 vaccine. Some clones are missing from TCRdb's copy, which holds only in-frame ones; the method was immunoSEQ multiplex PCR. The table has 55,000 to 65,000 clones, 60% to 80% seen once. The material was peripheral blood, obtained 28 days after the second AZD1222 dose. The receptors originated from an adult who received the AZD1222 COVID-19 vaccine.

In DNA form, the CDR3 reads TGTGCCAGCAGCCTCCGGGACGGGGGTGAAAAACTGTTTTTT. It translates to CASSLRDGGEKLFF. The chain joins TRBV7-2 to TRBJ1-4; tentative D call: TRBD1 (5 bases). V dropped 5 bases and J dropped 7 bases, with 14 bases sitting between them. There are 14 residues in the CDR3. Germline assignment: CDR1 SGHTA and CDR2 FQGNSA.

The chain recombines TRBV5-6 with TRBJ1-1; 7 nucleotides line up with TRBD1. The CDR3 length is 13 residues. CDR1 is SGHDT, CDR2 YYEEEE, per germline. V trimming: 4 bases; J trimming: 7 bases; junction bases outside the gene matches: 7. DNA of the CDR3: TGTGCCAGCAGCACCGGGACAGTGGGTGAAGCTTTCTTT. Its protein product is CASSTGTVGEAFF.

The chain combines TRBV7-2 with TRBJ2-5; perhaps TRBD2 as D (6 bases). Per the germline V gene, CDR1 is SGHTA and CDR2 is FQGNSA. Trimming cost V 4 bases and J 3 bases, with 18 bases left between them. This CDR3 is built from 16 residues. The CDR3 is CASSSLSGAWEETQYF. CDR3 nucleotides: TGTGCCAGCAGCTCCCTATCGGGAGCTTGGGAAGAGACCCAGTACTTC.

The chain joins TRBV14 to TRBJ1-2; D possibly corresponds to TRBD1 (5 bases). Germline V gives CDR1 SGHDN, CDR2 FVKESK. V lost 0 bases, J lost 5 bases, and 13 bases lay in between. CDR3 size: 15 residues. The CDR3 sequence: CASSQDRGIGYGYTF. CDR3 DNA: TGTGCCAGCAGCCAAGATCGGGGGATTGGGTATGGCTACACCTTC.

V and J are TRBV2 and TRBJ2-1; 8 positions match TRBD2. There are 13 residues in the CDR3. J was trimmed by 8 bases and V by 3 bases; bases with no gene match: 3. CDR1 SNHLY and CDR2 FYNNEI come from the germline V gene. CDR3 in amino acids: CASSEGLVDEQFF. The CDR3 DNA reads TGTGCCAGCAGTGAGGGACTAGTCGATGAGCAGTTCTTC.

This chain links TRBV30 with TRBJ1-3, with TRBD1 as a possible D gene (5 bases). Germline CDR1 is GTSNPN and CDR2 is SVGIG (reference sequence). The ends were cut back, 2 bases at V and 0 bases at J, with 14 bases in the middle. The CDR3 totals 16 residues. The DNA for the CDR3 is TGTGCCTGGAGTAGTGGGACCCTAGGCTCTGGAAACACCATATATTTT. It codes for CAWSSGTLGSGNTIYF.

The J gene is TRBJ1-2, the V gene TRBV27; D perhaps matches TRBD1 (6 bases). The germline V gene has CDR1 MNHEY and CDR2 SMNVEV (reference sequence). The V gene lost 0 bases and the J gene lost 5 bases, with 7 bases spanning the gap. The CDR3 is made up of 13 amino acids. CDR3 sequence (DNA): TGTGCCAGCAGTTTATCGACAGGTTATGGCTACACCTTC. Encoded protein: CASSLSTGYGYTF.

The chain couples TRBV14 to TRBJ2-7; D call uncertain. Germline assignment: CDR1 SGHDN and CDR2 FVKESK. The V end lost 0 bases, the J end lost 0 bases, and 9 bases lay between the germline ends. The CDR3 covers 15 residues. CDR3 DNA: TGTGCCAGCAGCCAAGATTGGGCCCTCTCCTACGAGCAGTACTTC. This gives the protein CASSQDWALSYEQYF.

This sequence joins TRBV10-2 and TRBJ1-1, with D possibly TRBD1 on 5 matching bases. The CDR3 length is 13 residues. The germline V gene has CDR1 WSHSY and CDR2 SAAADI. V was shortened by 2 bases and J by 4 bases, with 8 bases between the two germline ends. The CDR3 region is CASSEGALTEAFF. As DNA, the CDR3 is TGCGCCAGCAGTGAGGGGGCTCTCACTGAAGCTTTCTTT.

The CDR3 DNA is TGTGCCAGCAGCCCCCAGGTCTCTGGGGCCAACGTCCTGACTTTC. Translation gives CASSPQVSGANVLTF. The J gene is TRBJ2-6, the V gene TRBV7-3; D uncertain. This CDR3 has 15 residues. Trimming took off 5 bases at V and 0 bases at J, with 8 bases between the two ends. Germline V gene sequence: CDR1 SGHTA, CDR2 FQGTGA.

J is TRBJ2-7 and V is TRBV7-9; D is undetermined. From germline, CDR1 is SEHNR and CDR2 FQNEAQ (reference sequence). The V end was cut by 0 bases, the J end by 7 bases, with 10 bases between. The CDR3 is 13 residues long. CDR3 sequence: CASSLASDREQYF. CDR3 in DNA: TGTGCCAGCAGCTTAGCTTCGGACCGGGAGCAGTACTTC.

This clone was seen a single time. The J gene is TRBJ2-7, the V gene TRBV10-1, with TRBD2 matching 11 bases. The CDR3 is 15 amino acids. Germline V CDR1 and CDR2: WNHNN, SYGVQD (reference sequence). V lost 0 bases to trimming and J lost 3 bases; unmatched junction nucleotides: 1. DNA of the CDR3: TGCGCCAGCAGTGAGTCAACTAGCGGGAGCTACGAGCAGTACTTC. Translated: CASSESTSGSYEQYF.

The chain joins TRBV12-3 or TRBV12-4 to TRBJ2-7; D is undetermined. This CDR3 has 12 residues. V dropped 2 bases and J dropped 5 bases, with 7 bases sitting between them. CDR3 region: CASSLNQNEQYF. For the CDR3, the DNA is TGTGCCAGCAGTTTAAATCAGAACGAGCAGTACTTC.

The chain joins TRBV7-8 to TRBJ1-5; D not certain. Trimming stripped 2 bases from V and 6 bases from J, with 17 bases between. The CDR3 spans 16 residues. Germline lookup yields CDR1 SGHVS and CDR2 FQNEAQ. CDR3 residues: CASSLKREAVRQPQHF. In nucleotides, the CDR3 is TGTGCCAGCAGCTTAAAGAGGGAGGCGGTTCGTCAGCCCCAGCATTTT. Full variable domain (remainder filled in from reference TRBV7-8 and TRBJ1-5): GAGVSQSPRYKVAKRGQDVALRCDPISGHVSLFWYQQALGQGPEFLTYFQNEAQLDKSGLPSDRFFAERPEGSVSTLKIQRTQQEDSAVYLCASSLKREAVRQPQHFGDGTRLSIL.

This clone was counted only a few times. As DNA, the CDR3 is TGTGCCAGCAGTGGCATGAGCAATCAGCCCCAGCATTTT. The encoded protein is CASSGMSNQPQHF. J is TRBJ1-5 and V is TRBV2; the D is unclear. The CDR3 has 13 residues. The germline CDR1 and CDR2 sequences are SNHLY and FYNNEI. The germline V and J ends were trimmed by 4 bases and 1 base, with 5 bases remaining between them. Combining the CDR3 with reference TRBV2 and TRBJ1-5 gives the whole variable domain EPEVTQTPSHQVTQMGQEVILRCVPISNHLYFYWYRQILGQKVEFLVSFYNNEISEKSEIFDDQFSVERPDGSNFTLKIRSTKLEDSAMYFCASSGMSNQPQHFGDGTRLSIL.

As DNA, the CDR3 is TGTGCCACCAGAGGGGACAACACAGATACGCAGTATTTT. It encodes CATRGDNTDTQYF. The rearrangement uses TRBV24-1 and TRBJ2-3, with D maybe TRBD1 (6 bases). The CDR3 sequence is 13 residues long. Germline V CDR1 and CDR2: KGHDR, SFDVKD. V lost 7 bases, J lost 2 bases, and 9 bases lay in between.

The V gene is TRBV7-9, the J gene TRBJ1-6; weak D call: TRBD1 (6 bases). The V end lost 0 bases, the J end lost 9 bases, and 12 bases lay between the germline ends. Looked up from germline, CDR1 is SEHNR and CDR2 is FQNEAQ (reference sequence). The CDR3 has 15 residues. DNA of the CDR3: TGTGCCAGCAGCTTAGCGGCCGGGGGCGTTTCACCCCTCCACTTT. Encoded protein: CASSLAAGGVSPLHF.

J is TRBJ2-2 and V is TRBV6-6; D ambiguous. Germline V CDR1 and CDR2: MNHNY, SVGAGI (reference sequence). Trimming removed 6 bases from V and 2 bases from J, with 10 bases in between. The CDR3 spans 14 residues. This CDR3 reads CASSDGYNTGELFF. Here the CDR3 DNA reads TGTGCCAGCAGCGACGGATACAACACCGGGGAGCTGTTTTTT.

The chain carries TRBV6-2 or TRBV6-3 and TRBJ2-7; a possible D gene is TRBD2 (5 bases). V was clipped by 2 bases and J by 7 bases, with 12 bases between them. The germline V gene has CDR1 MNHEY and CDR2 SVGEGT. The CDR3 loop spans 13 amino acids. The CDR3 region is CASSYRAGEEQYF. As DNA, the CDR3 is TGTGCCAGCAGTTACCGGGCCGGGGAGGAGCAGTACTTC.

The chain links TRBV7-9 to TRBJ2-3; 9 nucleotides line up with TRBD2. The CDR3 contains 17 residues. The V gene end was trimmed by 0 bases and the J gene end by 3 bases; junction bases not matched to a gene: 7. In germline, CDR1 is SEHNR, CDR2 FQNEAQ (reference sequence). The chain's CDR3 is CASSLATAGGMTDTQYF. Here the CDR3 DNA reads TGTGCCAGCAGCTTAGCGACGGCGGGGGGGATGACAGATACGCAGTATTTT.

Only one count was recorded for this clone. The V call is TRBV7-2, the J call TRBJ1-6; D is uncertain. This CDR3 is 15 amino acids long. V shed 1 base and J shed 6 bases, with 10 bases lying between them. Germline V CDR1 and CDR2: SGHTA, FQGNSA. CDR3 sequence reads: CASSLGPLINSPLHF. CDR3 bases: TGTGCCAGCAGCTTAGGACCGCTAATTAATTCACCCCTCCACTTT.

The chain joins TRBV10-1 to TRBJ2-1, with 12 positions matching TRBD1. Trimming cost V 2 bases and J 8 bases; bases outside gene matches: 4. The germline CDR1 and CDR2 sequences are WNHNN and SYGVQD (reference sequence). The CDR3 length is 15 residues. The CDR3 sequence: CASSEGTGGKDEQFF. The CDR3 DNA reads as TGCGCCAGCAGTGAGGGGACAGGGGGCAAAGATGAGCAGTTCTTC.

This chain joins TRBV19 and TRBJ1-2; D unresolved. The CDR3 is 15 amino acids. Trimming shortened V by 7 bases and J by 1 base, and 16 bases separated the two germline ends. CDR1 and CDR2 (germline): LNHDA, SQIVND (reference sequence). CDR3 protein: CASKVSGGFNYGYTF. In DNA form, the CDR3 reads TGTGCCAGTAAGGTGTCGGGAGGCTTTAACTATGGCTACACCTTC.

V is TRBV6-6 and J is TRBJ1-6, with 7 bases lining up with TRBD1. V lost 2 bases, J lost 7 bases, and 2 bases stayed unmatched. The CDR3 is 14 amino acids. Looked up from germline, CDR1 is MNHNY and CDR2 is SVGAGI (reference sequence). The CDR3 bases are TGTGCCAGCAGTTACGACAGGGCGAATTCACCCCTCCACTTT. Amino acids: CASSYDRANSPLHF.

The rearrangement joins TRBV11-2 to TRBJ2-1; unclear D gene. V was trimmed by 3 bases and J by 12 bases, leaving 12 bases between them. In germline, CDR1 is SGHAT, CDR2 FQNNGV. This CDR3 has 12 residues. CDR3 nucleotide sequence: TGTGCCAGCAGCTTGAATATGAATTGGCAGTTCTTC. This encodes CASSLNMNWQFF. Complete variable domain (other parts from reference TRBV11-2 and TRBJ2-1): EAGVAQSPRYKIIEKRQSVAFWCNPISGHATLYWYQQILGQGPKLLIQFQNNGVVDDSQLPKDRFSAERLKGVDSTLKIQPAKLEDSAVYLCASSLNMNWQFFGPGTRLTVL.